This T cell receptor (beta chain) was profiled in a study of CD8+ T cells in alopecia areata. RNA was extracted and reverse transcribed into cDNA as the sequencing template. TCRdb's copy holds only in-frame clones and misses some; the assay was immunoSEQ multiplex PCR. The data show 140,000 to 150,000 clones, roughly 61% seen once. CDR3 length: 18 amino acids. The V end lost 6 bases, the J end lost 0 bases, and 18 bases lay between the germline ends. Germline V gene sequence: CDR1 SGHAT, CDR2 FQDESV (reference sequence). Only a few counts were recorded for this clone. The chain recombines TRBV11-1 with TRBJ2-6, with a weak D call TRBD1 (6 bases). The source was CD4+ T cells sorted from blood, collected at week 0. The TCR was taken from a human donor with alopecia areata. CDR3 sequence: CASSRTGTSSSGANVLTF. The DNA for the CDR3 is TGTGCCAGCAGTCGTACAGGGACCAGCTCCTCTGGGGCCAACGTCCTGACTTTC. The full variable domain, rest sourced from reference TRBV11-1 and TRBJ2-6, is EAEVAQSPRYKITEKSQAVAFWCDPISGHATLYWYRQILGQGPELLVQFQDESVVDDSQLPKDRFSAERLKGVDSTLKIQPAELGDSAMYLCASSRTGTSSSGANVLTFGAGSRLTVL.